This T cell receptor beta chain was sequenced for a study of shared clonotypes between healthy human individuals. Genomic DNA of each subset was evenly split across several immunoSEQ plates. Original methodology: With immunoSEQ giving junction-only sequences and no quality scores, filtering differed. Sequencing was performed with immunoSEQ multiplex PCR; in TCRdb, only in-frame clones are kept and a portion is missing. The DNA was the basis for D and trimming; V, J and clone size are from that table. There are around 500,000 clones in the sample; 79% occur only once, and approximately 12% lies in the top ten. Trimming cost V 5 bases and J 2 bases, with 6 bases left between them. Per the germline V gene, CDR1 is SEHNR and CDR2 is FQNEAQ (reference sequence). This CDR3 comprises 12 residues.

The chain couples TRBV7-9 to TRBJ2-5, with D unresolved. The TCR comes from a middle-aged woman in good health. Some clones in this sample may be carry-over from other donors' samples. Sequenced input: PBMCs. CDR3 amino acids: CASSGSQETQYF. The CDR3 DNA follows: TGTGCCAGCAGCGGATCTCAAGAGACCCAGTACTTC. Full variable domain (missing parts from reference TRBV7-9 and TRBJ2-5): DTGVSQNPRHKITKRGQNVTFRCDPISEHNRLYWYRQTLGQGPEFLTYFQNEAQLEKSRLLSDRFSAERPKGSFSTLEIQRTEQGDSAMYLCASSGSQETQYFGPGTRLLVL.